These 14 T cell receptor beta chains were all obtained from the same sample, sequenced in a study of identical twins. TCRdb re-analysed the 5' RACE reads in MiXCR, keeping a single row per CDR3 protein. The sample shows 200,000 to 250,000 distinct CDR3 sequences, approximately 7% of them seen only once. Separately, the same data were catalogued under a study of yellow fever vaccine responses in identical twins.

Input material: memory (CD45RO+) T cells sorted from blood. The receptor source for this set is a woman between 18 and 29 years old in good health.

This clonotype was recorded at least ten times. The chain employs TRBV10-3 and TRBJ2-5, with 9 bases aligning to TRBD2. The CDR3 length is 15 residues. V lost 5 bases, J lost 2 bases, and 6 bases stayed unmatched. Germline V lookup: CDR1 ENHRY, CDR2 SYGVKD. The CDR3 spells CAISRSGSEQETQYF. The DNA of the CDR3 is TGTGCCATCAGTCGTAGCGGGAGCGAACAAGAGACCCAGTACTTC.

The sample holds many counts of this clonotype. The chain recombines TRBV27 with TRBJ2-5, with 10 nucleotides matching TRBD2. This CDR3 spans 13 amino acids. Losses at the gene ends were 6 bases for V and 5 bases for J; bases not matched to a gene: 3. Germline CDR1 and CDR2: MNHEY and SMNVEV (reference sequence). CDR3 loop: CASRLLAGETQYF. For the CDR3, the DNA is TGTGCCAGCAGACTACTAGCGGGGGAGACCCAGTACTTC.

This clonotype has a count of ten or more. The V gene is TRBV12-3 or TRBV12-4, the J gene TRBJ1-2; 9 bases line up with TRBD1. Losses at the gene ends were 6 bases for V and 8 bases for J; bases not matched to a gene: 7. This CDR3 has 13 amino acids. The CDR3 is CASSRTGDGGYTF. The CDR3 region has the DNA TGTGCCAGCAGCCGGACAGGGGATGGAGGCTACACCTTC.

This clonotype was counted at least ten times. V is TRBV5-1 and J is TRBJ2-2; D remains unclear. Trimming removed 4 bases from V and 4 bases from J, with 14 bases in between. CDR3 length equals 15 residues. Germline lookup yields CDR1 SGHRS and CDR2 YFSETQ. The CDR3 sequence: CASSGSGSGTGELFF. CDR3 nucleotides: TGCGCCAGCAGCGGATCTGGGTCGGGCACCGGGGAGCTGTTTTTT.

This clonotype was counted a few times. The chain uses TRBV5-6 and TRBJ2-3; 16 bases fit TRBD2. This CDR3 comprises 19 residues. With 3 bases clipped from V and 2 bases from J, the junction kept 9 bases outside the gene matches. Germline loops: CDR1 SGHDT, CDR2 YYEEEE. The DNA for the CDR3 is TGTGCCAGCAGCTCACCCGGGACTAGCGGGAGGGCTACCACAGATACGCAGTATTTT. Protein: CASSSPGTSGRATTDTQYF. The full variable domain, with the rest looked up from reference TRBV5-6 and TRBJ2-3, is DAGVTQSPTHLIKTRGQQVTLRCSPKSGHDTVSWYQQALGQGPQFIFQYYEEEERQRGNFPDRFSGHQFPNYSSELNVNALLLGDSALYLCASSSPGTSGRATTDTQYFGPGTRLTVL.

This clonotype was seen ten or more times. The chain couples TRBV4-1 to TRBJ2-2; 16 nucleotides align to TRBD2. V lost 1 base, J lost 2 bases, and 4 bases stayed unmatched. Germline lookup yields CDR1 MGHRA and CDR2 YSYEKL. The CDR3 sequence is 19 residues long. CDR3 sequence: CASSQVGLAGGPNTGELFF. Written as DNA, the CDR3 is TGCGCCAGCAGCCAAGTGGGACTAGCGGGAGGGCCCAACACCGGGGAGCTGTTTTTT.

In its sample, this clonotype was seen many times. This chain joins TRBV5-1 and TRBJ2-5; D is possibly TRBD2 (5 bases). Looked up from germline, CDR1 is SGHRS and CDR2 is YFSETQ. This CDR3 comprises 14 residues. Trimming pared 4 bases from V and 2 bases from J, leaving 12 bases between. In DNA form, the CDR3 reads TGCGCCAGCAGCCACCCGGGGAATCAAGAGACCCAGTACTTC. It is translated as CASSHPGNQETQYF.

The chain recombines TRBV18 with TRBJ1-6; no clear D gene. Between the trimmed V and J ends, which lost 0 bases and 7 bases, there was a span of 10 bases. The V gene's germline CDR1 is KGHSH and CDR2 LQKENI. The CDR3 length is 15 residues. Here the CDR3 DNA reads TGTGCCAGCTCACCACCGGGCAGGCAAAATTCACCCCTCCACTTT. Its protein is CASSPPGRQNSPLHF.

This clonotype was seen a handful of times. CDR3 sequence (DNA): TGTGCCAGCAGTGAACAGGGCGGTTCACCCCTCCACTTT. This translates into CASSEQGGSPLHF. The V gene is TRBV6-1, the J gene TRBJ1-6, with D possibly matching TRBD1 (5 bases). In germline, CDR1 is MNHNS, CDR2 SASEGT. This CDR3 has 13 residues. V lost 2 bases and J 9 bases, leaving 8 bases between the germline ends.

V is TRBV12-3 or TRBV12-4 and J is TRBJ2-1, with TRBD2 matching over 10 bases. This CDR3 comprises 15 residues. V lost 1 base to trimming and J lost 8 bases; unmatched junction nucleotides: 5. CDR3 nucleotides: TGTGCCAGCAGTTTAGTACTAGCGGGACGGCATGAGCAGTTCTTC. Protein: CASSLVLAGRHEQFF.

This clonotype was recorded at least ten times. The CDR3 coding sequence is TGCAGTGCGTGGACAGGGACGGCCTATAATTCACCCCTCCACTTT. The encoded protein is CSAWTGTAYNSPLHF. This chain links TRBV20-1 with TRBJ1-6, with 8 bases that match TRBD1. This CDR3 is 15 amino acids long. Germline V gives CDR1 DFQATT, CDR2 SNEGSKA (reference sequence). Losses at the gene ends were 6 bases for V and 2 bases for J; bases not matched to a gene: 6.

This clonotype was counted between two and nine times. The V and J genes are TRBV6-1 and TRBJ2-3, with D maybe TRBD1 (6 bases). The V end lost 2 bases, the J end lost 4 bases, and 10 bases lay between the germline ends. Per the germline V gene, CDR1 is MNHNS and CDR2 is SASEGT. The CDR3 covers 14 residues. The DNA for the CDR3 is TGTGCCAGCAGTGAAAGGGGGTCCCCAGATACGCAGTATTTT. It encodes CASSERGSPDTQYF.

Many counts were recorded for this clonotype. The chain uses TRBV5-1 and TRBJ1-1, with D uncertain. The germline V gene encodes CDR1 SGHRS and CDR2 YFSETQ. The CDR3 has 13 amino acids. V was cut by 1 base and J by 1 base, with 5 bases left in between. The CDR3 protein is CASSLKANTEAFF. DNA of the CDR3: TGCGCCAGCAGCTTGAAGGCGAACACTGAAGCTTTCTTT.

This clonotype was picked up many times. The chain has TRBV28 and TRBJ2-6; D ambiguous. V was cut by 4 bases and J by 0 bases, with 7 bases left in between. Germline CDR1 reads MDHEN; CDR2 reads SYDVKM. This CDR3 has 15 amino acids. The CDR3, as DNA: TGTGCCAGCAGTTCGTCTAGCTCTGGGGCCAACGTCCTGACTTTC. Translated: CASSSSSSGANVLTF.